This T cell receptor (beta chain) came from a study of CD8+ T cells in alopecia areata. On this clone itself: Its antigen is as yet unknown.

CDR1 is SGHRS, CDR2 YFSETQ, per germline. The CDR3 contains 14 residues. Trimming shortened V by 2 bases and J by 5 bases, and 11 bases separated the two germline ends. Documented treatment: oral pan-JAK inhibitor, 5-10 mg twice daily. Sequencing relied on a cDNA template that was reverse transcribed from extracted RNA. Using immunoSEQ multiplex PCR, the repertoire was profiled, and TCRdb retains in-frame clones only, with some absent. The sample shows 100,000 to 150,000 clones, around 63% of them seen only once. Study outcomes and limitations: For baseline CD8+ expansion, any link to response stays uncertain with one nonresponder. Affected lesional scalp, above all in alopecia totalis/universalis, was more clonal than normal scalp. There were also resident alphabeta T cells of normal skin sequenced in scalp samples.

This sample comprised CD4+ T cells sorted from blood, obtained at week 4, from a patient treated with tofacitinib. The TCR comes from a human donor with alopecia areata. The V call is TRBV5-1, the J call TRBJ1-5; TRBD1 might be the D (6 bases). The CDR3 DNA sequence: TGCGCCAGCAGCTTATCGAACAGGGATCAGCCCCAGCATTTT. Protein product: CASSLSNRDQPQHF.